Below, 32 T cell receptor beta chains from the same sample are listed, as sequenced in a study of T-cell memory formation after mild COVID-19. From the 5' RACE reads, TCRdb called clonotypes with MiXCR, one entry per CDR3 protein. The sample includes 350,000 to 500,000 distinct CDR3 sequences, about a quarter of them seen just once. Material for sequencing was PBMCs or a T cell subset sorted from them (not recorded which). The receptors derive from an adult woman who had mild COVID-19 (a few samples of this study predate the infection). Cell type and time point are not known.

V is TRBV20-1 and J is TRBJ1-2; 9 bases are a match to TRBD1. Looked up from germline, CDR1 is DFQATT and CDR2 is SNEGSKA (reference sequence). The CDR3 contains 14 residues. V dropped 3 bases and J dropped 7; count of bases not matched to a gene: 9. DNA of the CDR3: TGCAGTGCTAGGGGAGAGGACAGGGGAAGTGGCTACACCTTC. Translating gives CSARGEDRGSGYTF.

J is TRBJ1-1 and V is TRBV7-9; the D gene is possibly TRBD1 (5 bases). Germline V lookup: CDR1 SEHNR, CDR2 FQNEAQ (reference sequence). Trimming stripped 4 bases from V and 4 bases from J, with 13 bases between. This CDR3 contains 14 residues. The CDR3 DNA follows: TGTGCCAGCAGCTATACCGGCGGGGGCACTGAAGCTTTCTTT. Amino acids: CASSYTGGGTEAFF. Filled out from reference TRBV7-9 and TRBJ1-1, the complete variable domain reads DTGVSQNPRHKITKRGQNVTFRCDPISEHNRLYWYRQTLGQGPEFLTYFQNEAQLEKSRLLSDRFSAERPKGSFSTLEIQRTEQGDSAMYLCASSYTGGGTEAFFGQGTRLTVV.

V usage is TRBV18 and J usage is TRBJ1-4; D is unclear. The V end lost 6 bases, the J end lost 3 bases, and 8 bases lay between the germline ends. The CDR3 has 13 amino acids. The germline CDR1 and CDR2 sequences are KGHSH and LQKENI. This CDR3 is CASSSQANEKLFF. The CDR3 region has the DNA TGTGCCAGCTCGTCTCAGGCTAATGAAAAACTGTTTTTT.

V is TRBV5-6 and J is TRBJ2-1; TRBD2 matches at 13 bases. There are 18 residues in the CDR3. The germline V gene encodes CDR1 SGHDT and CDR2 YYEEEE. The V gene end was trimmed by 3 bases and the J gene end by 10 bases; junction bases not matched to a gene: 16. The CDR3 reads CASSWTLTSGGSSVEQFF. The CDR3 DNA follows: TGTGCCAGCAGCTGGACGCTGACTAGCGGGGGGTCCTCTGTAGAGCAGTTCTTC.

The chain joins TRBV7-9 to TRBJ2-1, with 7 bases that match TRBD2. V lost 5 bases to trimming and J lost 8 bases; unmatched junction nucleotides: 12. The CDR3 covers 15 residues. In germline, CDR1 is SEHNR, CDR2 FQNEAQ (reference sequence). Written as DNA, the CDR3 is TGTGCCAGCAGCGCCTCGGGGAGGGCGAGCGATGAGCAGTTCTTC. Its translation: CASSASGRASDEQFF.

The chain recombines TRBV7-8 with TRBJ1-1, with unresolved D. V was cut by 5 bases and J by 4 bases, with 11 bases left in between. The CDR3 runs to 13 residues. Germline V CDR1 and CDR2: SGHVS, FQNEAQ. This chain's CDR3 is CASSERVITEAFF. CDR3 coding DNA: TGTGCCAGCAGCGAAAGGGTAATCACTGAAGCTTTCTTT.

This clonotype was found a few times. The chain has TRBV7-6 and TRBJ2-1, with 11 bases lining up with TRBD1. Germline lookup yields CDR1 SGHVS and CDR2 FNYEAQ. V trimming: 3 bases; J trimming: 5 bases; junction bases outside the gene matches: 3. The CDR3 loop spans 15 amino acids. CDR3 in DNA: TGTGCCAGCAGCTTCGGGACAGGGGGTAACAATGAGCAGTTCTTC. This sequence encodes CASSFGTGGNNEQFF. Filled out from reference TRBV7-6 and TRBJ2-1, the complete variable domain reads GAGVSQSPRYKVTKRGQDVALRCDPISGHVSLYWYRQALGQGPEFLTYFNYEAQQDKSGLPNDRFSAERPEGSISTLTIQRTEQRDSAMYRCASSFGTGGNNEQFFGPGTRLTVL.

A few counts support this clonotype. The V call is TRBV9, the J call TRBJ1-1; D is possibly TRBD1 (5 bases). CDR1 is SGDLS, CDR2 YYNGEE, per germline. V was trimmed by 3 bases and J by 3 bases, leaving 15 bases between them. CDR3 length equals 15 residues. This CDR3 reads CASSGGLPTDTEAFF. The CDR3 DNA sequence: TGTGCCAGCAGCGGGGGCCTCCCTACGGACACTGAAGCTTTCTTT.

This clonotype was detected only a few times. The J gene is TRBJ2-7, the V gene TRBV4-2; possible D gene TRBD2, 6 bases. The V gene's germline CDR1 is LGHNA and CDR2 YNFKEQ. The CDR3 loop spans 15 amino acids. V lost 4 bases, J lost 1 base, and 14 bases lay in between. CDR3 residues: CASSPAAGPSYEQYF. CDR3 DNA: TGTGCCAGCAGCCCTGCCGCGGGACCTTCCTACGAGCAGTACTTC.

The chain couples TRBV20-1 to TRBJ2-3; possible D gene TRBD2, 6 bases. The CDR3 totals 18 residues. The V end was cut by 0 bases, the J end by 0 bases, with 19 bases between. Per germline, CDR1 DFQATT and CDR2 SNEGSKA (reference sequence). CDR3 residues: CSARDVGLPTLSTDTQYF. In nucleotides, the CDR3 is TGCAGTGCTAGAGATGTAGGACTACCGACCCTTAGCACAGATACGCAGTATTTT.

At least ten counts were recorded for this clonotype. The J gene is TRBJ2-3, the V gene TRBV30, with TRBD1 matching over 11 bases. Germline CDR1 and CDR2: GTSNPN and SVGIG (reference sequence). V lost 4 bases to trimming and J lost 3 bases; unmatched junction nucleotides: 9. The length of the CDR3 is 16 residues. CDR3 sequence reads: CAWIRTGGTTTDTQYF. DNA of the CDR3: TGTGCCTGGATAAGGACAGGGGGCACGACTACAGATACGCAGTATTTT.

This chain links TRBV12-3 or TRBV12-4 with TRBJ1-3, with D uncertain. This CDR3 comprises 15 residues. The germline V and J ends were trimmed by 3 bases and 0 bases, with 9 bases remaining between them. The CDR3 DNA reads TGTGCCAGCAGTTTGATGGAATTCTCTGGAAACACCATATATTTT. As protein: CASSLMEFSGNTIYF.

The gene calls are TRBV27 and TRBJ1-1; D is ambiguous. Germline V gene sequence: CDR1 MNHEY, CDR2 SMNVEV (reference sequence). The V end was cut by 2 bases, the J end by 7 bases, with 14 bases between. The CDR3 consists of 14 residues. The chain's CDR3 is CASSLIGRVGEAFF. The CDR3 DNA follows: TGTGCCAGCAGTTTAATTGGTCGGGTGGGTGAAGCTTTCTTT.

The CDR3 is CASSDETAVNYGYTF. In DNA form, the CDR3 reads TGTGCCAGCAGTGATGAAACCGCTGTCAACTATGGCTACACCTTC. The chain has TRBV2 and TRBJ1-2; D remains unclear. The germline CDR1 and CDR2 sequences are SNHLY and FYNNEI. The germline V and J ends were trimmed by 3 bases and 2 bases, with 13 bases remaining between them. The CDR3 runs 15 residues. Together with reference TRBV2 and TRBJ1-2, the CDR3 gives the full variable domain: EPEVTQTPSHQVTQMGQEVILRCVPISNHLYFYWYRQILGQKVEFLVSFYNNEISEKSEIFDDQFSVERPDGSNFTLKIRSTKLEDSAMYFCASSDETAVNYGYTFGSGTRLTVV.

V and J are TRBV6-2 or TRBV6-3 and TRBJ2-1, with a weak D call TRBD2 (5 bases). CDR3 size: 13 residues. Per the germline V gene, CDR1 is MNHEY and CDR2 is SVGEGT. V was pared by 5 bases and J by 9 bases, with 14 bases between. This CDR3 is CASSASGWGEQFF. DNA of the CDR3: TGTGCCAGCAGTGCCAGCGGATGGGGTGAGCAGTTCTTC.

The V gene is TRBV20-1, the J gene TRBJ1-3; D may be TRBD1 (5 bases). From germline, CDR1 is DFQATT and CDR2 SNEGSKA (reference sequence). The CDR3 has 15 residues. The V gene lost 0 bases and the J gene lost 2 bases, with 11 bases spanning the gap. This CDR3 is CSARDPSRAGNTIYF. DNA for the CDR3: TGCAGTGCTAGAGATCCGTCCAGGGCTGGAAACACCATATATTTT.

There are a few counts of this clonotype. The chain has TRBV6-5 and TRBJ1-1, with D tentatively TRBD1 (6 bases). The germline CDR1 and CDR2 sequences are MNHEY and SVGAGI. V shed 4 bases and J shed 2 bases, with 11 bases lying between them. This CDR3 region has 14 residues. The CDR3 is CASSFLQGNTEAFF. Written as DNA, the CDR3 is TGTGCCAGCAGTTTCCTACAGGGAAACACTGAAGCTTTCTTT.

The chain carries TRBV5-1 and TRBJ2-7; 7 bases are a match to TRBD2. CDR1 is SGHRS, CDR2 YFSETQ, per germline. The CDR3 extends over 15 amino acids. V was pared by 4 bases and J by 2 bases, with 9 bases of the junction left unmatched. DNA for the CDR3: TGCGCCAGCAGCCGCATGGCGGGGGAACCCTACGAGCAGTACTTC. Protein: CASSRMAGEPYEQYF.

This clonotype has just a few counts. The chain couples TRBV5-5 to TRBJ1-6, with D perhaps matching TRBD1 (5 bases). The CDR3 covers 15 residues. The V end lost 1 base, the J end lost 7 bases, and 12 bases lay between the germline ends. The germline V gene has CDR1 SGHKS and CDR2 YYEKEE (reference sequence). CDR3 loop: CASSLRGVRNSPLHF. Here the CDR3 DNA reads TGTGCCAGCAGCTTGAGGGGTGTACGGAATTCACCCCTCCACTTT.

The rearrangement uses TRBV29-1 and TRBJ1-1, with a possible D match to TRBD1 (5 bases). Trimming left V 7 bases short and J 3 bases short, with 21 bases between. The CDR3 sequence is 15 residues long. The germline V gene has CDR1 SQVTM and CDR2 ANQGSEA. The DNA for the CDR3 is TGCAGCGCCGGACGAGGGGCTAGAGTGTACACTGAAGCTTTCTTT. Encoded protein: CSAGRGARVYTEAFF.

There are a few counts of this clonotype. The chain links TRBV29-1 to TRBJ1-1, with D perhaps matching TRBD1 (6 bases). CDR3 length: 13 amino acids. The germline gives CDR1 SQVTM, CDR2 ANQGSEA. V was pared by 6 bases and J by 0 bases, with 11 bases between. CDR3 protein: CSVLRDMNTEAFF. The CDR3 bases are TGCAGCGTCCTCAGGGACATGAACACTGAAGCTTTCTTT. The variable domain in full, with the rest retrieved from reference TRBV29-1 and TRBJ1-1, is SAVISQKPSRDICQRGTSLTIQCQVDSQVTMMFWYRQQPGQSLTLIATANQGSEATYESGFVIDKFPISRPNLTFSTLTVSNMSPEDSSIYLCSVLRDMNTEAFFGQGTRLTVV.

The chain recombines TRBV5-1 with TRBJ1-2; weak D call: TRBD1 (6 bases). Germline CDR1 SGHRS, CDR2 YFSETQ. The ends were cut back, 3 bases at V and 7 bases at J, with 13 bases in the middle. This CDR3 is 13 amino acids long. CDR3 sequence: CASSYTGSGGYTF. The CDR3 DNA reads as TGCGCCAGCAGCTACACAGGGTCGGGTGGCTACACCTTC.

This sequence joins TRBV20-1 and TRBJ2-3; D is unresolved. CDR3 length: 17 amino acids. The V and J ends lost 3 bases and 5 bases respectively, with 24 bases between them. Germline V gene lookup returns CDR1 DFQATT and CDR2 SNEGSKA (reference sequence). CDR3 region: CSASGGGVSRYGDTQYF. The CDR3 DNA sequence: TGCAGTGCTAGCGGCGGTGGGGTATCCCGCTATGGAGATACGCAGTATTTT.

The chain combines TRBV7-2 with TRBJ1-5, with D maybe TRBD1 (6 bases). The germline gives CDR1 SGHTA, CDR2 FQGNSA. The ends were cut back, 3 bases at V and 7 bases at J, with 13 bases in the middle. This CDR3 has 14 residues. The CDR3: CASSFRGGEQPQHF. The CDR3 coding sequence is TGTGCCAGCAGCTTCAGAGGGGGAGAACAGCCCCAGCATTTT.

This chain uses TRBV5-4 with TRBJ2-1, with unresolved D. Trimming shortened V by 3 bases and J by 7 bases, and 11 bases separated the two germline ends. CDR1 and CDR2 from the germline V gene are SGHNT and YYREEE (reference sequence). The CDR3 totals 13 residues. DNA of the CDR3: TGTGCCAGCAGCTGGAGCCCCGGGAATGAGCAGTTCTTC. It translates to CASSWSPGNEQFF.

This clonotype was counted between two and nine times. This chain uses TRBV5-1 with TRBJ1-5; D may be TRBD1 (5 bases). CDR1 is SGHRS and CDR2 is YFSETQ in the germline V gene. The CDR3 extends over 11 amino acids. Trimming removed 10 bases from V and 5 bases from J, with 10 bases in between. The CDR3 DNA is TGCGCCCGGGGCAGCGATCAGCCCCAGCATTTT. This sequence encodes CARGSDQPQHF. Full variable domain (rest looked up from reference TRBV5-1 and TRBJ1-5): KAGVTQTPRYLIKTRGQQVTLSCSPISGHRSVSWYQQTPGQGLQFLFEYFSETQRNKGNFPGRFSGRQFSNSRSEMNVSTLELGDSALYLCARGSDQPQHFGDGTRLSIL.

This chain uses TRBV18 with TRBJ2-7, with 7 nucleotides matching TRBD1. Germline CDR1 is KGHSH and CDR2 is LQKENI. The CDR3 consists of 13 residues. V lost 4 bases to trimming and J lost 6 bases; unmatched junction nucleotides: 6. The CDR3: CASSLGTVGEQYF. The CDR3 DNA follows: TGTGCCAGCTCACTTGGGACAGTGGGCGAGCAGTACTTC.

V gene TRBV20-1 combines with J gene TRBJ1-2, with TRBD1 matching over 8 bases. The CDR3 consists of 18 residues. V gave up 3 bases and J gave up 4 bases; unmatched junction bases: 19. The germline V gene has CDR1 DFQATT and CDR2 SNEGSKA (reference sequence). The CDR3 bases are TGCAGTGCTAGGAATCCGGGACAGGAAATTCTCTTCGTCTATGGCTACACCTTC. Its translation is CSARNPGQEILFVYGYTF.

The CDR3 nucleotides read TGCAGCGTTAAGGACAGCGCGGTGTACTTC. Translating gives CSVKDSAVYF. This chain links TRBV29-1 with TRBJ2-7, with TRBD1 as a possible D gene (6 bases). Per germline, CDR1 SQVTM and CDR2 ANQGSEA. Trimming shortened V by 5 bases and J by 12 bases, and 14 bases separated the two germline ends. The CDR3 contains 10 residues.

This clonotype has a handful of counts. V usage is TRBV10-3 and J usage is TRBJ1-2; a possible D gene is TRBD1 (5 bases). The V end lost 3 bases, the J end lost 2 bases, and 10 bases lay between the germline ends. This CDR3 comprises 14 residues. The germline CDR1 and CDR2 sequences are ENHRY and SYGVKD. The CDR3 bases are TGTGCCATCAGTGATCCGACAGCCAACTATGGCTACACCTTC. Translated, it gives CAISDPTANYGYTF.

J is TRBJ2-7 and V is TRBV13, with D maybe TRBD2 (5 bases). The CDR3 length is 13 residues. V was clipped by 3 bases and J by 5 bases, with 11 bases between them. Germline values: CDR1 PRHDT, CDR2 FYEKMQ (reference sequence). CDR3 nucleotide sequence: TGTGCCAGCAGCTTCCCGGGGTTCCACGAGCAGTACTTC. Its protein is CASSFPGFHEQYF.

This rearrangement joins TRBV2 to TRBJ2-1; D remains unclear. Germline CDR1 is SNHLY and CDR2 is FYNNEI. Between the trimmed V and J ends, which lost 7 bases and 2 bases, there was a span of 12 bases. The CDR3 is 14 amino acids. Here the CDR3 reads CASIQGRTYNEQFF. The DNA of the CDR3 is TGTGCCAGCATCCAAGGACGGACCTACAATGAGCAGTTCTTC.